The present T cell receptor beta chain was sequenced within a study of response to subunit inactivated influenza vaccine. General study results and limits: The authors suggested that few new T cells are recruited per seasonal influenza vaccination.

A single record per CDR3 protein comes from TCRdb applying MiXCR to the RT-PCR reads. Of more than 600,000 distinct CDR3 sequences listed, about 18% are singletons. V was shortened by 6 bases and J by 4 bases, with 12 bases between the two germline ends. This CDR3 has 13 residues. With regard to this clonotype: No antigen is known for it.

V usage is TRBV12-3 or TRBV12-4 and J usage is TRBJ1-2, with D perhaps matching TRBD1 (6 bases). This TCR derives from a man aged 50-60 years who received an inactivated influenza vaccine. The sequences come from PBMCs from blood, collected 5 days after vaccination. The CDR3 nucleotides are TGTGCCAGCAGCATAGACAGGACCTATGGCTACACCTTC. It specifies CASSIDRTYGYTF.